The clone carrying this T cell receptor (beta chain) was seen at least ten times. Its specificity is unknown. This CDR3 spans 15 amino acids. CDR1 and CDR2 (germline): MRHNA, SNTAGT. V was clipped by 6 bases and J by 8 bases; unmatched bases: 12. The data derive from a study of breast tumors, draining lymph nodes, adjacent tissues. Study results and limitations: Tumor T cell lymph node origin was a supported hypothesis, not proven. Tumor repertoires ranked between lymph nodes and nontumor tissue in diversity, with V and J gene preferences.

MiXCR, applied by TCRdb to the multiplex PCR reads, yields one record per CDR3 protein. The sample yields under 300,000 distinct CDR3 sequences, around 35% seen once. Axillary draining lymph nodes of breast cancer patients supplied the node samples. This chain links TRBV6-4 with TRBJ2-1, with 8 bases aligning to TRBD2. The sample taken for sequencing was axillary lymph node tissue. This receptor was obtained from a female donor with breast cancer. Some clones in this sample may be carry-over from other donors' samples. The CDR3 loop is CASRREAGVAYEQFF. CDR3 bases: TGTGCCAGCAGACGGGAAGCGGGAGTTGCGTATGAGCAGTTCTTC.